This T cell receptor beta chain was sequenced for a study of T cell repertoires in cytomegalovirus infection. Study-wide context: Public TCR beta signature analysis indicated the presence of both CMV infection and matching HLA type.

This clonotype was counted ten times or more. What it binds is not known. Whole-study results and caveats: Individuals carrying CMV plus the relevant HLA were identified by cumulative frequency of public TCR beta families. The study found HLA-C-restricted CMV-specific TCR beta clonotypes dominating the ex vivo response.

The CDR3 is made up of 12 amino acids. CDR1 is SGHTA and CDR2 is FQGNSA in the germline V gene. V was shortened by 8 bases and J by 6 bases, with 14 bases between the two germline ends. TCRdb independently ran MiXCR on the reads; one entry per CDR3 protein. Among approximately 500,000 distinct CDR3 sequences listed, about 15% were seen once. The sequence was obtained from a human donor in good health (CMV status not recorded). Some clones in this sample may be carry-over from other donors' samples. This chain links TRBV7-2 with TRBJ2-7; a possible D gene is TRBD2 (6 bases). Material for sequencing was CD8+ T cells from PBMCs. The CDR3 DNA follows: TGTGCCAGCGGCTATGGGGGGATCGAGCAGTACTTC. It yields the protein CASGYGGIEQYF.